This T cell receptor beta chain was obtained from a study of T cell responses to AZD1222 COVID-19 vaccine. Overall study findings and caveats: Nearly half of spike-specific TCRs reportedly go after variant regions that carry no mutations. The study sampled repertoires only after the peak T cell response. White British ancestry dominated among donors, who included more females, and clonal diversity was possibly underestimated. Baseline testing showed seropositivity in only a handful of AZD1222 recipients.

Points on this clone: Its antigen is still unknown.

V shed 2 bases and J shed 6 bases, with 7 bases lying between them. Germline values: CDR1 MNHEY, CDR2 SVGAGI. This CDR3 contains 13 residues. Libraries were prepared by immunoSEQ multiplex PCR; TCRdb keeps only in-frame clonotypes and omits some of them. The table records under 200,000 clones, more than 75% of them present only once. Sequences were derived from peripheral blood, sampled on day 0 of MenACWY control vaccination. The V and J genes are TRBV6-5 and TRBJ2-2, with D tentatively TRBD2 (5 bases). The sequence came from an adult in good health. In nucleotides, the CDR3 is TGTGCCAGCAGTTACCACGGGGCCGGGGAGCTGTTTTTT. This codes for CASSYHGAGELFF.